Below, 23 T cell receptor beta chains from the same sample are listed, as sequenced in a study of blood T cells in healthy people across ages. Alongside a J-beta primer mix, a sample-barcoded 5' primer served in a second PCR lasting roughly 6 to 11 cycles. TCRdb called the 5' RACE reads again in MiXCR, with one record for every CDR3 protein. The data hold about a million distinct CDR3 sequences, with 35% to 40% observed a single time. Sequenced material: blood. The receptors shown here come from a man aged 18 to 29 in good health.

The CDR3 loop reads CASSSGTSGANEQFF. DNA for the CDR3: TGTGCCAGCAGCTCAGGGACTAGCGGGGCAAATGAGCAGTTCTTC. The chain uses TRBV13 and TRBJ2-1; the match to TRBD2 covers 13 bases. V shed 4 bases, J shed 7 bases, and the junction held 4 bases outside the gene matches. Germline CDR1 reads PRHDT; CDR2 reads FYEKMQ (reference sequence). The CDR3 runs to 15 residues.

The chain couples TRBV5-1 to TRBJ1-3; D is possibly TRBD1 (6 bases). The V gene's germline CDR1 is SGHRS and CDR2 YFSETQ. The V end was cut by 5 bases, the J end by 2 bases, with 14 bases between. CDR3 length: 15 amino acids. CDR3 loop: CASSLGQNPGNTIYF. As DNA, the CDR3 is TGCGCCAGCAGTTTAGGACAGAACCCTGGAAACACCATATATTTT.

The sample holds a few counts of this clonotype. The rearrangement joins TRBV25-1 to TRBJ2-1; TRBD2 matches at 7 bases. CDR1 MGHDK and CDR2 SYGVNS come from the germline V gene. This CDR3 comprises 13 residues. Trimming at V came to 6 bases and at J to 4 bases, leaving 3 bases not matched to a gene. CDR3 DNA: TGTGCCAGCAGGGGGGGGGTGTACAATGAGCAGTTCTTC. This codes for CASRGGVYNEQFF.

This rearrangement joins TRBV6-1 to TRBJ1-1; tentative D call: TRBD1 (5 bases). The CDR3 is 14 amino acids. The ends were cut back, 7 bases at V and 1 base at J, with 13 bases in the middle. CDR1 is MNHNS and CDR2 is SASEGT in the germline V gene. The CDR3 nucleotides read TGTGCCAGCACTCTGGGACCCCCGAACACTGAAGCTTTCTTT. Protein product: CASTLGPPNTEAFF.

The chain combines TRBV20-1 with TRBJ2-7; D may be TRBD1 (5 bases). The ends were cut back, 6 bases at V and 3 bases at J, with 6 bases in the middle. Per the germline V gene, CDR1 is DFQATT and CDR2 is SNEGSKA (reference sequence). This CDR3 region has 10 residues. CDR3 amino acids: CSAQDYEQYF. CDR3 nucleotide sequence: TGCAGTGCACAGGACTACGAGCAGTACTTC.

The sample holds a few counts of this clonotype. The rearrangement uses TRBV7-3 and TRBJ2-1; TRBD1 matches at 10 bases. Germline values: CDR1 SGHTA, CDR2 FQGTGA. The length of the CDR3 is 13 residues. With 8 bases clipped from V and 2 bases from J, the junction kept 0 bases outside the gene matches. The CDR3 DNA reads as TGTGCCAGCGGACAGGGGGCCTACAATGAGCAGTTCTTC. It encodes CASGQGAYNEQFF.

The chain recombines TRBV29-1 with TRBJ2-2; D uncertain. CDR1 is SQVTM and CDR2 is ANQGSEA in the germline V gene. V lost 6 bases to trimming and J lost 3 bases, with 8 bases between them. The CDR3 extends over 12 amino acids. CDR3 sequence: CSVSEHTGELFF. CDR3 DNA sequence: TGCAGCGTCTCGGAGCACACCGGGGAGCTGTTTTTT.

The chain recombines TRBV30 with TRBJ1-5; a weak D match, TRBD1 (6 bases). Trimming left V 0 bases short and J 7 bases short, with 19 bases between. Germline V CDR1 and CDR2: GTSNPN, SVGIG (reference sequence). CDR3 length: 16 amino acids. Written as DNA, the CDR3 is TGTGCCTGGAGTGTGTTTAGGGCAGGGGCAGGGCAGCCCCAGCATTTT. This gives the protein CAWSVFRAGAGQPQHF.

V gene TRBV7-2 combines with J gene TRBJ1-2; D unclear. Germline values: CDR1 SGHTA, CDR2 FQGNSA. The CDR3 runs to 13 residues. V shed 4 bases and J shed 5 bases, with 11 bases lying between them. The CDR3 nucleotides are TGTGCCAGCAGCTCAACCGATCCATATGGCTACACCTTC. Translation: CASSSTDPYGYTF.

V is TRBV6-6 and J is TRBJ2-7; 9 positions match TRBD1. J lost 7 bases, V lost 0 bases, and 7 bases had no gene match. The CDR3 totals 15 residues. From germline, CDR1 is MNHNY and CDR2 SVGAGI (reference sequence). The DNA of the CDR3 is TGTGCCAGCAGTTACTCGCACCCGGGACAGGGTGAGCAGTACTTC. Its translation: CASSYSHPGQGEQYF.

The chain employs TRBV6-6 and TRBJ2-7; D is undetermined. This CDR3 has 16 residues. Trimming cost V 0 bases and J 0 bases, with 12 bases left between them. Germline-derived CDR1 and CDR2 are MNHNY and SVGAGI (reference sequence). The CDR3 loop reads CASSYSMGSISYEQYF. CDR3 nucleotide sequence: TGTGCCAGCAGTTACTCGATGGGGTCTATCTCCTACGAGCAGTACTTC.

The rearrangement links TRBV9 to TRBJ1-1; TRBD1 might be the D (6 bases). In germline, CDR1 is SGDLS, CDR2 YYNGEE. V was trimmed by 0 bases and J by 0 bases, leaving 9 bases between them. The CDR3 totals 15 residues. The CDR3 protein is CASSVETGLNTEAFF. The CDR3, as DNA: TGTGCCAGCAGCGTAGAAACAGGGCTGAACACTGAAGCTTTCTTT. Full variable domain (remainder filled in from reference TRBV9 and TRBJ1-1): DSGVTQTPKHLITATGQRVTLRCSPRSGDLSVYWYQQSLDQGLQFLIQYYNGEERAKGNILERFSAQQFPDLHSELNLSSLELGDSALYFCASSVETGLNTEAFFGQGTRLTVV.

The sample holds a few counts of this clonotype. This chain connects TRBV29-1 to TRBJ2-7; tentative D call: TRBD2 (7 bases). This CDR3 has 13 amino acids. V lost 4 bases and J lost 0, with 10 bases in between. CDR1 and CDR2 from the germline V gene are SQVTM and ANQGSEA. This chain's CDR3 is CSVGGGPSYEQYF. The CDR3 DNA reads TGCAGCGTTGGCGGGGGCCCCTCCTACGAGCAGTACTTC.

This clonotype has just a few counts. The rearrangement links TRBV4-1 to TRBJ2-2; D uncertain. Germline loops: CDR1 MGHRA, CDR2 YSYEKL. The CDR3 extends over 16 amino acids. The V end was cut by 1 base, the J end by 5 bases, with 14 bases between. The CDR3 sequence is CASSQVDLVSTGELFF. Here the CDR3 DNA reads TGCGCCAGCAGCCAAGTAGACCTTGTTTCAACCGGGGAGCTGTTTTTT.

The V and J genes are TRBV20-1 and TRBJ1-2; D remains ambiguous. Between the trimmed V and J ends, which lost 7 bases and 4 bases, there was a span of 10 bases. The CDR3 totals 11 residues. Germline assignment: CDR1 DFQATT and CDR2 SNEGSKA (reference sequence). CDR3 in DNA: TGCAGTGTATTCCATCTCTATGGCTACACCTTC. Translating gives CSVFHLYGYTF.

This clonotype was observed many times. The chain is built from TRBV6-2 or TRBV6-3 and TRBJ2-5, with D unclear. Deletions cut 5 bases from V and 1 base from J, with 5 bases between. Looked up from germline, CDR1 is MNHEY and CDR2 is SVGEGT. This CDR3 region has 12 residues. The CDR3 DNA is TGTGCCAGCAGTAACCCCCAAGAGACCCAGTACTTC. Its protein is CASSNPQETQYF.

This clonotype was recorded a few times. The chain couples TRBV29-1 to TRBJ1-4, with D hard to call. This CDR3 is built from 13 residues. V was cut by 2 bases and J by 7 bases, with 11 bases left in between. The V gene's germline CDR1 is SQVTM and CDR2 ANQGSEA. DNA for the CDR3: TGCAGCGTTGAAACCCGTCTGAGTGAAAAACTGTTTTTT. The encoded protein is CSVETRLSEKLFF.

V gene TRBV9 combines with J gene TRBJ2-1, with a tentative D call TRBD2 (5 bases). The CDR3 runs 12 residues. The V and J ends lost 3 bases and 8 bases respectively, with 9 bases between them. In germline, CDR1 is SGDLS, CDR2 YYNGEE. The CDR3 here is CASSADGDEQFF. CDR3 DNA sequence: TGTGCCAGCAGCGCCGACGGGGATGAGCAGTTCTTC.

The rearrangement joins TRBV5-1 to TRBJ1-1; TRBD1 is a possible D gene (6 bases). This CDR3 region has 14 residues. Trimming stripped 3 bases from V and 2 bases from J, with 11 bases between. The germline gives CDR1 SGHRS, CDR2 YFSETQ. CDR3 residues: CASSYTGINTEAFF. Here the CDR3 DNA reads TGCGCCAGCAGCTACACAGGGATTAACACTGAAGCTTTCTTT.

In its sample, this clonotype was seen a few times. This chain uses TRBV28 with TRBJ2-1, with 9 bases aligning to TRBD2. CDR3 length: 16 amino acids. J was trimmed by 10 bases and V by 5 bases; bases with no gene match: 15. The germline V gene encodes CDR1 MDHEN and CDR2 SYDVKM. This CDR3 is CASSAIAPASGDEQFF. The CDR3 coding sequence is TGTGCCAGCAGTGCAATAGCTCCGGCTAGCGGGGACGAGCAGTTCTTC. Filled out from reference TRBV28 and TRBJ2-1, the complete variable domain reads DVKVTQSSRYLVKRTGEKVFLECVQDMDHENMFWYRQDPGLGLRLIYFSYDVKMKEKGDIPEGYSVSREKKERFSLILESASTNQTSMYLCASSAIAPASGDEQFFGPGTRLTVL.

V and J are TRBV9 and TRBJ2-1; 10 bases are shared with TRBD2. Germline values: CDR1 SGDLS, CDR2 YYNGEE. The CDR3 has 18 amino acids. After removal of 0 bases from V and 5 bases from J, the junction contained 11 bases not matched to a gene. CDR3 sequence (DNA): TGTGCCAGCAGCGTAGCGTCTAGCGGGGGCCCTATGGACAATGAGCAGTTCTTC. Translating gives CASSVASSGGPMDNEQFF.

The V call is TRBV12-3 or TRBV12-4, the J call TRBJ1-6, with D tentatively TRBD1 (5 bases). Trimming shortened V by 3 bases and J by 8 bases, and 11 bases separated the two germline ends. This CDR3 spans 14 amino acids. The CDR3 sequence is CASSFQGLDSPLHF. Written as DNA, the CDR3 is TGTGCCAGCAGTTTCCAGGGTTTGGATTCACCCCTCCACTTT.

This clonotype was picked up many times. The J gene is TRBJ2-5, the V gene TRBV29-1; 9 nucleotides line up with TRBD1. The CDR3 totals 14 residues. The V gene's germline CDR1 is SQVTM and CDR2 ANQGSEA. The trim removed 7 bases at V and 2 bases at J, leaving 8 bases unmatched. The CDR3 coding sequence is TGCAGCGCCGGGACAGGGCCCCAACAAGAGACCCAGTACTTC. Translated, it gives CSAGTGPQQETQYF.